This is a list of T cell receptor beta chains from one sample in a study of T cells after yellow fever vaccination. TCRdb re-called the 5' RACE reads through MiXCR, storing one row per CDR3 protein. The sample contains just under 600,000 distinct CDR3 sequences, about 14% of which appear only once. Specimen: PBMCs, collected on the day of the yellow fever booster vaccination. The receptors shown here come from a man under 40 who received the YFV17D yellow fever vaccine. Each CDR3 is given without its conserved first and last residue. The order of the fields is V gene, J gene, CDR3 protein.

V: TRBV5-1; J: TRBJ2-1; CDR3: ASSLGLAGEIYNEQF
V: TRBV6-1; J: TRBJ2-5; CDR3: ASSALGQGGETQY
V: TRBV28; J: TRBJ1-2; CDR3: ASYSLSYYGYT
V: TRBV6-2/TRBV6-3; J: TRBJ2-1; CDR3: ASSPSTGAANFNEQF
V: TRBV6-1; J: TRBJ2-7; CDR3: ATRAGGRTYEQY
V: TRBV7-8; J: TRBJ1-2; CDR3: ASSHKTFNYGYT
V: TRBV3-1; J: TRBJ2-7; CDR3: ASSQDRTGTYEQY
V: TRBV19; J: TRBJ1-4; CDR3: ASRTGGREKLF
V: TRBV10-2; J: TRBJ2-3; CDR3: ASSEAPPLAADTQY
V: TRBV5-8; J: TRBJ2-5; CDR3: ASNLKRTQY
V: TRBV18; J: TRBJ2-5; CDR3: ASSLSTSSAGDETQY
V: TRBV29-1; J: TRBJ2-7; CDR3: SVEVGTGGFYEQY
V: TRBV20-1; J: TRBJ2-5; CDR3: SARDGSLETQY
V: TRBV12-3/TRBV12-4; J: TRBJ2-2; CDR3: ASSWGGVGTGELF
V: TRBV29-1; J: TRBJ1-4; CDR3: SVESEKLF
V: TRBV6-5; J: TRBJ2-2; CDR3: ASTQGRELF
V: TRBV4-2; J: TRBJ1-2; CDR3: ASSQGVGNGYT
V: TRBV6-2/TRBV6-3; J: TRBJ1-2; CDR3: ASGRDYGYT
V: TRBV25-1; J: TRBJ2-7; CDR3: ASRDSLAGTYEQY
V: TRBV6-1; J: TRBJ1-1; CDR3: ASARQGSKTEAF
V: TRBV5-1; J: TRBJ2-5; CDR3: ASNLLQGGIQETQY
V: TRBV12-3/TRBV12-4; J: TRBJ2-3; CDR3: ASSLIAGARNDHTQY
V: TRBV19; J: TRBJ2-7; CDR3: ASSKRGRGVYEQY
V: TRBV12-3/TRBV12-4; J: TRBJ2-2; CDR3: ASRSGTGDTGELF
V: TRBV7-3; J: TRBJ2-2; CDR3: ASSLIPGEPPTGELF
V: TRBV9; J: TRBJ1-1; CDR3: ASSVGGSGTEAF
V: TRBV20-1; J: TRBJ1-4; CDR3: SASKAALERTNEKLF
V: TRBV6-1; J: TRBJ1-2; CDR3: ASSEHGAYGYT
V: TRBV5-1; J: TRBJ2-5; CDR3: ASSLGQLQETQY
V: TRBV7-2; J: TRBJ2-5; CDR3: ASSVGTSGTETQY